This T cell receptor (beta chain) was retrieved from a study of blood T cell repertoires in COVID-19. The overall study: COVID-19 samples collected from the United States, Italy and Spain covered acute and convalescent phases. In each case, the material was cDNA or gDNA derived from T cells, B-cell-depleted T cells, or PBMCs.

Original data processing: Reference gene primers were amplified, and this amplification served to estimate nucleated cell counts. TCRdb's table, derived via immunoSEQ multiplex PCR, lists solely in-frame clones and lacks some. V and J calls and clone size are copied from that table; D and trimming were computed from the DNA. The table has around 50,000 clones, 80% to 95% seen once. This CDR3 contains 16 residues. The clonotype originates from a human donor in a cohort sampled during active COVID-19. Sequencing was performed on peripheral blood. The chain has TRBV21-1 and TRBJ2-7; the DNA was not used to check the table's D call, TRBD2. TRBV21-1 is deemed a pseudogene. The CDR3 coding sequence is TGTGCCAGCAGCGAGGAGCGGGCAGACCGTTCCTACGAGCAGTACTTC. Amino acids: CASSEERADRSYEQYF.